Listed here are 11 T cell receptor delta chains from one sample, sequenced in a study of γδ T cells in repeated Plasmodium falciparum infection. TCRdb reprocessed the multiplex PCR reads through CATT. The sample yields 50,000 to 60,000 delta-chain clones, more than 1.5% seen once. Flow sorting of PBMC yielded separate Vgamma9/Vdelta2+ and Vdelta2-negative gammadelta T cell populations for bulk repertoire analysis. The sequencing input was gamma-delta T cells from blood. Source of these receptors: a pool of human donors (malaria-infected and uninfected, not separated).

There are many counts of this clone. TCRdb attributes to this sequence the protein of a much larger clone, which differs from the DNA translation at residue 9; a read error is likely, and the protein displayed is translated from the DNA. The CDR3 loop reads CACDSLGDEPKYTDKLIF. The DNA of the CDR3 is TGTGCCTGTGACAGCCTCGGGGACGAACCTAAGTACACCGATAAACTCATCTTT. The V gene is TRDV2, the J gene TRDJ1, with D maybe TRDD3 (5 bases). The J gene was missing in TCRdb and was found by matching the end of the DNA to germline. Trimming stripped 2 bases from V and 0 bases from J, with 21 bases between. This CDR3 region has 18 residues. Germline values: CDR1 GEAIGNYY, CDR2 EKD.

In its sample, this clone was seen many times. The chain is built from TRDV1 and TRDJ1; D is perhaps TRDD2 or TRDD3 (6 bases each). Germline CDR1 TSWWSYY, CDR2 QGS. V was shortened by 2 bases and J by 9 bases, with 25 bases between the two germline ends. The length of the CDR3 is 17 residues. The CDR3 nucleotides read TGTGCTCTTGGGGAAAGTCCTACTCTACACGGGGGAGGGGAACTCATCTTT. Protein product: CALGESPTLHGGGELIF.

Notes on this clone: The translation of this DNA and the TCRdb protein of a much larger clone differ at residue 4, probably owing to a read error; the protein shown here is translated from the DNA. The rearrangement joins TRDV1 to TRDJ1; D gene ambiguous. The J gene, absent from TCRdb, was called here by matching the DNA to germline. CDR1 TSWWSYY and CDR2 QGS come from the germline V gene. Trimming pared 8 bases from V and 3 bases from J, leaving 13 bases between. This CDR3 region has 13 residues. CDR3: CALWRLRPDKLIF. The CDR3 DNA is TGTGCTCTTTGGCGCCTAAGGCCCGATAAACTCATCTTT.

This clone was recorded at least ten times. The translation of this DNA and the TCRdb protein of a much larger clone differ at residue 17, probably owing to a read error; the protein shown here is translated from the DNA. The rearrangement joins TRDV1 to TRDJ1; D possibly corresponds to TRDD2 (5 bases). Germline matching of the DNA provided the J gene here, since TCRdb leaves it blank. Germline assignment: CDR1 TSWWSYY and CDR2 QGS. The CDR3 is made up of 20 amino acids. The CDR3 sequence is CALGETYRPAWTFRPDRLIF. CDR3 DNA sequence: TGTGCTCTTGGGGAAACCTACAGGCCGGCTTGGACATTCCGCCCCGATAGACTCATCTTT.

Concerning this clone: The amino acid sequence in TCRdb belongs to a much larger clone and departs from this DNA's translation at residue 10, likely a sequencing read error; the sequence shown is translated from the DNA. The CDR3 loop is CALGGPAFLQNWGWRYTDKLIF. For the CDR3, the DNA is TGTGCTCTTGGGGGTCCCGCCTTCCTACAAAACTGGGGATGGAGGTACACCGATAAACTCATCTTT. The chain employs TRDV1 and TRDJ1; 9 nucleotides line up with TRDD2. No J gene was available from TCRdb, and it was assigned here by a germline match of the DNA. The CDR3 covers 22 residues. The germline CDR1 and CDR2 sequences are TSWWSYY and QGS. Trimming at V came to 4 bases and at J to 0 bases, leaving 24 bases not matched to a gene.

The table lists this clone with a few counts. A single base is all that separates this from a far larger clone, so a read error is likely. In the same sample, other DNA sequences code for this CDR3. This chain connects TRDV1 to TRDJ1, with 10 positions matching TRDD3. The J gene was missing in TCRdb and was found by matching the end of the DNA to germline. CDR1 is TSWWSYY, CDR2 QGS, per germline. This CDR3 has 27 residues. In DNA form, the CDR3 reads TGTGCTCTTGGGGAACTTCGGTACTGGGTCCCGTTCAAATACTGGGGGATCCTGGGGGCGTACACCGACAAACTCATCTTT. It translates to CALGELRYWVPFKYWGILGAYTDKLIF.

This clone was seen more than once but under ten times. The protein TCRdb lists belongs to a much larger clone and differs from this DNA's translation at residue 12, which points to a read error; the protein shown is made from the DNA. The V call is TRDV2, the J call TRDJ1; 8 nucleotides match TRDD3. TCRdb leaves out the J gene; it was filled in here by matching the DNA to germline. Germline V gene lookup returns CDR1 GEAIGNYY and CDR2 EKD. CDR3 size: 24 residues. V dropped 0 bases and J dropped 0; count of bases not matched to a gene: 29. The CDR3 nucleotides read TGTGCCTGTGACACCGTTATCCCTTACTCAGACGGGGGGATAGGAACGAATTACACCGATAAACTCATCTTT. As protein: CACDTVIPYSDGGIGTNYTDKLIF.

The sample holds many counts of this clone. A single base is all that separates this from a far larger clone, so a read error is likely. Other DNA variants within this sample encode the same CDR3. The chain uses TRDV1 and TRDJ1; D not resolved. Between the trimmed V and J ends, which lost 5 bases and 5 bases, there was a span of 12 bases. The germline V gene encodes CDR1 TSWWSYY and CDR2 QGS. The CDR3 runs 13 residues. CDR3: CALGRLRPDKLIF. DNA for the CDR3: TGTGCTCTTGGGCGCCTAAGGCCTGATAAACTCATCTTT.

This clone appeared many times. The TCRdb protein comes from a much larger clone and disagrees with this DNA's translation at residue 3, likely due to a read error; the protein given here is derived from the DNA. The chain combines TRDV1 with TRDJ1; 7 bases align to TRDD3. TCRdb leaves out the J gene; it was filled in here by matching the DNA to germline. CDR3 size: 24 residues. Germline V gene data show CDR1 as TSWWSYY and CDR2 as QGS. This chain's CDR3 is CAPGELTPLPPRWGWGNGYMGLIF. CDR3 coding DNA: TGTGCTCCTGGGGAACTCACTCCACTTCCACCCCGTTGGGGGTGGGGGAACGGTTATATGGGACTCATCTTT.

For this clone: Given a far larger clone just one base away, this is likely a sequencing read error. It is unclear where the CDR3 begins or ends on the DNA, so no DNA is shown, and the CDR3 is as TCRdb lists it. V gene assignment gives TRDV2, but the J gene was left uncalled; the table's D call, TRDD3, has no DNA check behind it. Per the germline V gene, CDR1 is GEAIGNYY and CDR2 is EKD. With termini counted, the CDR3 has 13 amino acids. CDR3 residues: CACWGIGTDKLIF.

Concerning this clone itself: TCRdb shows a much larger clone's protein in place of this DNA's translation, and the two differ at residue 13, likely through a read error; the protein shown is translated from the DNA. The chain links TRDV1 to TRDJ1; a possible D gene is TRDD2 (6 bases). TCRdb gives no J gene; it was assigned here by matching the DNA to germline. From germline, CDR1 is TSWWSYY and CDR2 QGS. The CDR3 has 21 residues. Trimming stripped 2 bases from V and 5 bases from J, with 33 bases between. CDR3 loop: CALGEKVPYFLLEPSGDKLIF. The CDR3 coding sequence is TGTGCTCTTGGGGAAAAAGTCCCCTACTTCCTTCTTGAACCCTCGGGGGATAAACTCATCTTT.